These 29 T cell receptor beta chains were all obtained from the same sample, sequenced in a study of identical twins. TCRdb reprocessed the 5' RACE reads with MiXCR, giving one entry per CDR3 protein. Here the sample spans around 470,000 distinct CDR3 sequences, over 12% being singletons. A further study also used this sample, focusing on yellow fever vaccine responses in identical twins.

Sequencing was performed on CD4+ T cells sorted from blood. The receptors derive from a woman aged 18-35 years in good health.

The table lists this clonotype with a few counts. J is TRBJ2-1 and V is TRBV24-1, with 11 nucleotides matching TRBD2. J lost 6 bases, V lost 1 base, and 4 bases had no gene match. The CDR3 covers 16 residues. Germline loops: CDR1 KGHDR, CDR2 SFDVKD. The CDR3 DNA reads TGTGCCACCAGTGATTTCCCTAGCGGGGGGACCAATGAGCAGTTCTTC. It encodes CATSDFPSGGTNEQFF.

CDR3 DNA: TGCGCCAGCAGCCAAGATTGGCTAGCCTCCAATGAGCAGTTCTTC. Its translation is CASSQDWLASNEQFF. The chain combines TRBV4-3 with TRBJ2-1; possibly TRBD2 for D (5 bases). CDR1 and CDR2 from the germline V gene are LGHNA and YSLEER. Trimming stripped 0 bases from V and 6 bases from J, with 12 bases between. The CDR3 runs 15 residues.

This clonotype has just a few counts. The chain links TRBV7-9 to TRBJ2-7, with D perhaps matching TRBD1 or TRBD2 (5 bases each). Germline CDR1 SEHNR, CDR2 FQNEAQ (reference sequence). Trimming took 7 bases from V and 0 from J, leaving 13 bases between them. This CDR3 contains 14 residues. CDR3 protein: CASKRGESSYEQYF. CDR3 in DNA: TGTGCCAGCAAAAGGGGAGAGAGCTCCTACGAGCAGTACTTC.

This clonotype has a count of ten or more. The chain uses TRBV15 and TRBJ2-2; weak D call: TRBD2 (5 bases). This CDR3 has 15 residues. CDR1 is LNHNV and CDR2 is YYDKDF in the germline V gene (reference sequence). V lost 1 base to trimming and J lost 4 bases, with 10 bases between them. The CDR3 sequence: CATSRGERVTGELFF. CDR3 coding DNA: TGTGCCACCAGCAGAGGGGAGAGGGTCACCGGGGAGCTGTTTTTT. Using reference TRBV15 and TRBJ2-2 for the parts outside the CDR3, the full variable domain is DAMVIQNPRYQVTQFGKPVTLSCSQTLNHNVMYWYQQKSSQAPKLLFHYYDKDFNNEADTPDNFQSRRPNTSFCFLDIRSPGLGDTAMYLCATSRGERVTGELFFGEGSRLTVL.

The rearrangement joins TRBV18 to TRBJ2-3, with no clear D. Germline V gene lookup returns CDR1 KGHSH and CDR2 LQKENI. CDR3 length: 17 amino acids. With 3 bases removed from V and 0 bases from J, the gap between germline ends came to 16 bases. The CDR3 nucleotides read TGTGCCAGCTCACCCTGGGATAAAGGAAGTAGCACAGATACGCAGTATTTT. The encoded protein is CASSPWDKGSSTDTQYF.

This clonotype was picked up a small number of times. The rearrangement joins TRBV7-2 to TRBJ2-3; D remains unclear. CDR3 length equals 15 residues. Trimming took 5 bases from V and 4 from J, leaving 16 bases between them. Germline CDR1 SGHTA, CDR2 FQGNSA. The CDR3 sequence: CASSPERFRSDTQYF. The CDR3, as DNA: TGTGCCAGCAGCCCCGAGAGGTTTAGGTCAGATACGCAGTATTTT.

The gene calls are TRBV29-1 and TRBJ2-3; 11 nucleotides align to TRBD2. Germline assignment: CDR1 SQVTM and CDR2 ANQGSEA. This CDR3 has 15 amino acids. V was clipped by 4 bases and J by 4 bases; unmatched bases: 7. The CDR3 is CSVVELAGVSDTQYF. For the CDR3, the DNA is TGCAGCGTTGTGGAACTAGCGGGAGTATCAGATACGCAGTATTTT.

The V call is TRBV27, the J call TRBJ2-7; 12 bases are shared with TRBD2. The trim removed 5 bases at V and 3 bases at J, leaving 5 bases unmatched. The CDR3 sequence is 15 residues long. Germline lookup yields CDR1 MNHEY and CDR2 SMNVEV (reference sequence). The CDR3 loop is CASSPLAGGNYEQYF. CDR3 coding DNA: TGTGCCAGCAGTCCCCTAGCGGGGGGGAACTACGAGCAGTACTTC.

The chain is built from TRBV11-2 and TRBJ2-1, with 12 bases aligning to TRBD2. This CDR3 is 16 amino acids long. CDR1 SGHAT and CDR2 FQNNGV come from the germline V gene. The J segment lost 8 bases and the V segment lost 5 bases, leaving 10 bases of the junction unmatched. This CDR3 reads CASSAQLAGGPHEQFF. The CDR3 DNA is TGTGCCAGCAGCGCCCAGCTAGCGGGGGGGCCCCATGAGCAGTTCTTC.

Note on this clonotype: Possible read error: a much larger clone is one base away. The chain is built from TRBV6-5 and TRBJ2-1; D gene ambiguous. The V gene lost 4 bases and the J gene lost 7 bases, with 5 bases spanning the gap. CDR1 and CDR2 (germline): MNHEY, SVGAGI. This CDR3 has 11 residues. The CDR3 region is CASSWKNEQFF. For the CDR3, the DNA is TGTGCCAGCAGTTGGAAGAATGAGCAGTTCTTC.

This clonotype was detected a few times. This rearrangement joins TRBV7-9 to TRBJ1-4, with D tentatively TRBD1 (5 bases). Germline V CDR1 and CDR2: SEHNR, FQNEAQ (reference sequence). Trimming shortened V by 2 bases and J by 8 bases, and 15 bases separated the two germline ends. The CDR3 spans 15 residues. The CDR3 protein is CASSLLLGDAEKLFF. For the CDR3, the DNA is TGTGCCAGCAGCTTATTACTAGGGGACGCGGAAAAACTGTTTTTT.

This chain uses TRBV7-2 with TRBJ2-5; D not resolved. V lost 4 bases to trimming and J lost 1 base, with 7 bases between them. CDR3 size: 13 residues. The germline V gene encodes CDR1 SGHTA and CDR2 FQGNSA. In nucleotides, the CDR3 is TGTGCCAGCAGCTATAGGACCCAAGAGACCCAGTACTTC. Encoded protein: CASSYRTQETQYF.

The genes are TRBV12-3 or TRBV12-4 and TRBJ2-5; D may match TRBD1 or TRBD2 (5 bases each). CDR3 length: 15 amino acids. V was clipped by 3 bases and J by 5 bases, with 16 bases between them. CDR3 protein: CASSFGTVLGETQYF. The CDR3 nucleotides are TGTGCCAGCAGTTTTGGGACGGTTTTAGGGGAGACCCAGTACTTC.

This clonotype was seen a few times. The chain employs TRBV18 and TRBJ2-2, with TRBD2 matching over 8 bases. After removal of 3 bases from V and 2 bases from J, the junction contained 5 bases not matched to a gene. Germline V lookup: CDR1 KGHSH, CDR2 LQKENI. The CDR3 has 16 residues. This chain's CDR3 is CASSPAGGSNTGELFF. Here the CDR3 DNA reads TGTGCCAGCTCACCGGCGGGAGGCTCCAACACCGGGGAGCTGTTTTTT.

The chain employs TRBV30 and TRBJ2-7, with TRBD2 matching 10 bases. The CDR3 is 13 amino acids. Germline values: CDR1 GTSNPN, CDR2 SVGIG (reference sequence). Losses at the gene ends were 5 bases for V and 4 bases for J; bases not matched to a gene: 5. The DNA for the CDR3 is TGTGCCTGGGCCGGGACTAGCGTTTACGAGCAGTACTTC. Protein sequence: CAWAGTSVYEQYF. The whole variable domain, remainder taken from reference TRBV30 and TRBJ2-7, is SQTIHQWPATLVQPVGSPLSLECTVEGTSNPNLYWYRQAAGRGLQLLFYSVGIGQISSEVPQNLSASRPQDRQFILSSKKLLLSDSGFYLCAWAGTSVYEQYFGPGTRLTVT.

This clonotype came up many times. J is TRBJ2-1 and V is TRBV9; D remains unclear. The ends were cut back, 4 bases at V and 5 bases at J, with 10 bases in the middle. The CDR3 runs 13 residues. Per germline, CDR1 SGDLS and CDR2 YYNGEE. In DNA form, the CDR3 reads TGTGCCAGCAGCTACCGAGGTAACAATGAGCAGTTCTTC. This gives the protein CASSYRGNNEQFF.

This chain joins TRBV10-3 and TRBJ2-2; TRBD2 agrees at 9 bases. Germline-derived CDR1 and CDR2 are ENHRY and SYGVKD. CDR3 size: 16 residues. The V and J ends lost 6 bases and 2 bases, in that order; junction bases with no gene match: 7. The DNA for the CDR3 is TGTGCCATCAGGACCTCTAGCGGGGCTAACACCGGGGAGCTGTTTTTT. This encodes CAIRTSSGANTGELFF.

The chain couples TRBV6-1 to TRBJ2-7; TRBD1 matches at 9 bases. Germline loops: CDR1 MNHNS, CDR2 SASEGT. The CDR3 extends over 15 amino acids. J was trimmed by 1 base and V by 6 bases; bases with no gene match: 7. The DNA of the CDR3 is TGTGCCAGCAGAATCGGACAGGGGATATCCTACGAGCAGTACTTC. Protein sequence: CASRIGQGISYEQYF.

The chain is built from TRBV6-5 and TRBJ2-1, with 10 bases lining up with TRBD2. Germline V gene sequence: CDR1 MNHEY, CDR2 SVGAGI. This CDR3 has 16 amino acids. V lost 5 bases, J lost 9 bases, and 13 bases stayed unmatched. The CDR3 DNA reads TGTGCCAGCAGTCTCGAGATAGCGGGAGGACATGGTGAGCAGTTCTTC. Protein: CASSLEIAGGHGEQFF.

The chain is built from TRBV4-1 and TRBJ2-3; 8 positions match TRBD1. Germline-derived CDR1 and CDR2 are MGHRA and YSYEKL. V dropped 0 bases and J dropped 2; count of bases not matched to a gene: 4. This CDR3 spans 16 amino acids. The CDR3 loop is CASSQEDRVSTDTQYF. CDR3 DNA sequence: TGCGCCAGCAGCCAAGAGGACAGGGTTTCCACAGATACGCAGTATTTT.

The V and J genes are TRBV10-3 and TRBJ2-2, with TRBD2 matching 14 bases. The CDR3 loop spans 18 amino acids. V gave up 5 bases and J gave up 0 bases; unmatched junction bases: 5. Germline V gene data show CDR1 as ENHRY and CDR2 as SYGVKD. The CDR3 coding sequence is TGTGCCATCAGTCGGACTAGCGGGGGGTACGCGAACACCGGGGAGCTGTTTTTT. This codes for CAISRTSGGYANTGELFF.

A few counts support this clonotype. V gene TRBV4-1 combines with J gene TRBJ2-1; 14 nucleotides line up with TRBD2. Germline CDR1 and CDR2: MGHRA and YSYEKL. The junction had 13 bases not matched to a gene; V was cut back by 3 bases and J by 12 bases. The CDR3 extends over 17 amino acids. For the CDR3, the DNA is TGCGCCAGCAGCCACTACCCCGGGACTAGCGGGAGCGTTTCGCAGTTCTTC. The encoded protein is CASSHYPGTSGSVSQFF.

Here the CDR3 DNA reads TGTGCCCTAAGCGTCCCGGGTACCGGGGAGCTGTTTTTT. As protein: CALSVPGTGELFF. The gene calls are TRBV9 and TRBJ2-2, with D uncertain. Germline-derived CDR1 and CDR2 are SGDLS and YYNGEE. This CDR3 is 13 amino acids long. V lost 10 bases to trimming and J lost 5 bases, with 15 bases between them.

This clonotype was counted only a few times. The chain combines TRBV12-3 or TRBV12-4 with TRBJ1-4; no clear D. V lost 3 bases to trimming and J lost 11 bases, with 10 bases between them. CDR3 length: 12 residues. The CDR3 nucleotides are TGTGCCAGCAGTTTCATCGTGGGGAAACTGTTTTTT. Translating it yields CASSFIVGKLFF.

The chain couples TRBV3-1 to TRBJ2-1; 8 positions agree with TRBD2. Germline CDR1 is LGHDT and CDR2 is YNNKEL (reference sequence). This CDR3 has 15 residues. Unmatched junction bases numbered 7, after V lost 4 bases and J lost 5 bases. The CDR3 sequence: CASSLLAATDNEQFF. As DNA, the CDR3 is TGTGCCAGCAGCCTACTAGCGGCAACTGACAATGAGCAGTTCTTC.

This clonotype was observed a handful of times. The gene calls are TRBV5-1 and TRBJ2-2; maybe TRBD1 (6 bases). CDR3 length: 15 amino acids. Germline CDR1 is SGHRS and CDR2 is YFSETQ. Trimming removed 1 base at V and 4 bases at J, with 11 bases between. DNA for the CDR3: TGCGCCAGCAGCTTGACAGGGACCCCCACCGGGGAGCTGTTTTTT. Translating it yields CASSLTGTPTGELFF. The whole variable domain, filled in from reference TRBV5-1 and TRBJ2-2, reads KAGVTQTPRYLIKTRGQQVTLSCSPISGHRSVSWYQQTPGQGLQFLFEYFSETQRNKGNFPGRFSGRQFSNSRSEMNVSTLELGDSALYLCASSLTGTPTGELFFGEGSRLTVL.

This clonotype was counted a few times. The chain's CDR3 is CASSFGARNSPLHF. The CDR3 DNA follows: TGTGCCAGCAGTTTCGGGGCGCGCAATTCACCCCTCCACTTT. The V and J genes are TRBV27 and TRBJ1-6; maybe TRBD1 (5 bases). The V and J ends lost 3 bases and 7 bases respectively, with 10 bases between them. The V gene's germline CDR1 is MNHEY and CDR2 SMNVEV (reference sequence). The CDR3 has 14 residues.

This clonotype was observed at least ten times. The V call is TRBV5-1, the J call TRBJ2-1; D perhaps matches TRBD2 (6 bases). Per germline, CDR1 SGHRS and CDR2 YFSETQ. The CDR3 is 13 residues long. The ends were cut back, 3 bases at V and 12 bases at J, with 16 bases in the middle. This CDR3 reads CASSSTVGAGQFF. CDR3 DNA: TGCGCCAGCAGCTCCACAGTAGGAGCGGGGCAGTTCTTC.

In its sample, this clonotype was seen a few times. The DNA of the CDR3 is TGTGCCAGCAGAGCCGACAGCACAGATACGCAGTATTTT. Protein: CASRADSTDTQYF. The genes are TRBV25-1 and TRBJ2-3; D not resolved. Trimming took off 6 bases at V and 0 bases at J, with 7 bases between the two ends. Germline CDR1 MGHDK, CDR2 SYGVNS. The CDR3 spans 13 residues.